This T cell receptor (beta chain) comes out of a study of radiotherapy plus CTLA-4 blockade in lung cancer. Study details: For approximately 19% of patients, objective responses occurred, and about 30% had disease control.

TCRdb's table, derived via immunoSEQ multiplex PCR, lists solely in-frame clones and lacks some. The profile shows about 84,000 clones, 72% of them singletons. Broader study findings: Interferon-beta, together with early blood T cell clone dynamics, reportedly best predicted response.

For this clone: Its target is not known.

The study treated chemo-refractory metastatic non-small-cell lung cancer patients with focal radiation plus ipilimumab CTLA-4 blockade. J gave up 12 bases and V 0 bases, and 14 bases lay outside the gene matches. The CDR3 runs to 15 residues. The germline V gene encodes CDR1 SGHTS and CDR2 YDEGEE. The V and J genes are TRBV5-8 and TRBJ2-7, with TRBD2 identical over 8 bases. The source of this sequence is a human donor with non-small cell lung cancer that progressed on radiotherapy plus ipilimumab. The specimen was peripheral blood, collected from a patient treated with radiotherapy plus ipilimumab. This CDR3 is CASSLEASGRGLGYF. In DNA form, the CDR3 reads TGTGCCAGCAGCTTGGAAGCAAGCGGGAGAGGGTTGGGGTACTTC.